The sample holds many counts of the clone carrying this T cell receptor beta chain. Its antigen is not known. This sample stems from a study of T cells after yellow fever vaccination. Study summary: Libraries from low-cell-number fractions were prepared with the SMART-Seq v4 Ultra Low Input RNA kit.

A 5'RACE template-switching step, the method used to make TCR cDNA, added a universal primer site and UMIs. Using its own MiXCR run on the 5' RACE reads, TCRdb lists one record per CDR3 protein. The sample records a few hundred thousand distinct CDR3 sequences, more than 6.5% being singletons. This CDR3 has 16 amino acids. Trimming removed 0 bases from V and 4 bases from J; junction bases left unmatched: 2. Germline loops: CDR1 SGHRS, CDR2 YFSETQ. Study observations and caveats: The booster response re-showed most primary clones: approximately 97% CD4, over 80% CD8.

Sample: CD4+ T cells sorted from PBMCs, taken on the day of the yellow fever booster vaccination. This chain uses TRBV5-1 with TRBJ2-2, with 11 bases matching TRBD1. The TCR comes from a man aged 30 to 39 who received the YFV17D yellow fever vaccine. CDR3 loop: CASSLAGTGGTGELFF. As DNA, the CDR3 is TGCGCCAGCAGCTTGGCCGGGACAGGGGGCACCGGGGAGCTGTTTTTT.